Presented here are 8 T cell receptor beta chains from one specimen sequenced in a study of molecular identifiers for immune sequencing clone quantification. A single record per CDR3 protein comes from TCRdb applying MiXCR to the PCR reads. This sample has approximately 670,000 distinct CDR3 sequences, with 15% to 20% found just once. The sequencing input was naive CD8+ T cells from blood, with Jurkat cell RNA spiked in. Subset: FACS-sorted CD8+CD4-CCR7+CD45RA+ naive T cells. All receptors come from a human donor in good health. Some libraries in this study had Jurkat cell RNA spiked in.

This clonotype has a count of ten or more. The J gene is TRBJ2-7, the V gene TRBV5-4; TRBD2 aligns across 7 bases. The V segment lost 5 bases and the J segment 4 bases; nucleotides outside the gene matches: 9. The CDR3 sequence is 14 residues long. The germline gives CDR1 SGHNT, CDR2 YYREEE (reference sequence). CDR3 region: CASSFAGGSYEQYF. CDR3 nucleotides: TGTGCCAGCAGTTTCGCCGGGGGGTCGTACGAGCAGTACTTC.

Ten or more counts support this clonotype. The gene calls are TRBV7-9 and TRBJ2-7, with D possibly matching TRBD2 (6 bases). CDR3 length equals 15 residues. The ends were cut back, 0 bases at V and 5 bases at J, with 14 bases in the middle. CDR1 and CDR2 (germline): SEHNR, FQNEAQ (reference sequence). CDR3 region: CASSLAEGGLHEQYF. DNA of the CDR3: TGTGCCAGCAGCTTAGCGGAGGGCGGACTGCACGAGCAGTACTTC.

In this sample, this clonotype turned up a few times. The chain employs TRBV10-1 and TRBJ1-5; D remains ambiguous. The germline V gene has CDR1 WNHNN and CDR2 SYGVQD (reference sequence). This CDR3 region has 14 residues. V was pared by 7 bases and J by 5 bases, with 15 bases between. This CDR3 reads CASKRGDFHQPQHF. Written as DNA, the CDR3 is TGCGCCAGCAAGCGGGGTGATTTTCATCAGCCCCAGCATTTT.

This clonotype came up many times. The gene calls are TRBV20-1 and TRBJ2-7, with TRBD2 as a possible D gene (6 bases). CDR3 length: 13 amino acids. Germline lookup yields CDR1 DFQATT and CDR2 SNEGSKA (reference sequence). Trimming shortened V by 4 bases and J by 3 bases, and 13 bases separated the two germline ends. The CDR3 nucleotides are TGCAGTGCTACTGGACCGGGGGTCTACGAGCAGTACTTC. As protein: CSATGPGVYEQYF.

This clonotype turned up a few times. The chain recombines TRBV5-1 with TRBJ1-5, with D possibly TRBD1 on 6 matching bases. Germline-derived CDR1 and CDR2 are SGHRS and YFSETQ. Trimming took off 2 bases at V and 0 bases at J, with 12 bases between the two ends. This CDR3 has 16 residues. Written as DNA, the CDR3 is TGCGCCAGCAGCTTAAACAGGGATTATAGCAATCAGCCCCAGCATTTT. Translating gives CASSLNRDYSNQPQHF.

This clonotype came up many times. This chain connects TRBV7-9 to TRBJ2-7, with TRBD1 as a possible D gene (6 bases). Per germline, CDR1 SEHNR and CDR2 FQNEAQ (reference sequence). The CDR3 is 14 residues long. V was cut by 5 bases and J by 2 bases, with 13 bases left in between. The CDR3 nucleotides read TGTGCCAGCAGCCCTCAGGACAGACCCTACGAGCAGTACTTC. Its protein is CASSPQDRPYEQYF. Supplemented by reference TRBV7-9 and TRBJ2-7, the full variable domain reads DTGVSQNPRHKITKRGQNVTFRCDPISEHNRLYWYRQTLGQGPEFLTYFQNEAQLEKSRLLSDRFSAERPKGSFSTLEIQRTEQGDSAMYLCASSPQDRPYEQYFGPGTRLTVT.

This clonotype was counted many times. V usage is TRBV5-1 and J usage is TRBJ1-1; D gene uncertain. V shed 2 bases and J shed 4 bases, with 9 bases lying between them. The CDR3 runs to 13 residues. Germline CDR1 is SGHRS and CDR2 is YFSETQ. The CDR3 DNA sequence: TGCGCCAGCAGCTTTTTAGGGAGCACTGAAGCTTTCTTT. Protein product: CASSFLGSTEAFF.

A word on this clonotype: A much more abundant neighbour one base away suggests this may be a read error. The V gene is TRBV4-1, the J gene TRBJ2-2; TRBD2 agrees at 9 bases. The CDR3 has 16 residues. Germline V gives CDR1 MGHRA, CDR2 YSYEKL. The CDR3 region is CASSQEVRASGDKLLF. The CDR3 DNA reads as TGCGCCAGCAGCCAAGAAGTTAGGGCTAGCGGGGATAAGCTGTTGTTT.